The 7 T cell receptor beta chains listed next were all sequenced from one sample in a study of T cell repertoires in ileal Crohn's disease (dated by TCRdb to the late 2010s). The time point label corresponds to: proximal margin of the surgical specimen (macroscopically non-inflamed). The protocol used for the library was the immunoSEQ multiplex PCR assay. Held by TCRdb, this immuneACCESS table contains in-frame sequences only and omits some clones. Under half of the omission traces to an unresolved V gene where checked; the cause of the rest is unknown. Present in this sample are approximately 6,800 clones, roughly 74% of which were seen just once. The top ten clones comprise roughly 10% of the sample. The sample consisted of ileal tissue. These receptors came from an adult with Crohn's disease.

This chain connects TRBV4-3 to TRBJ1-5; D is perhaps TRBD1 (5 bases). Germline values: CDR1 LGHNA, CDR2 YSLEER. The ends were cut back, 0 bases at V and 6 bases at J, with 9 bases in the middle. This CDR3 spans 14 amino acids. The CDR3 region is CASSQEEGRQPQHF. The DNA of the CDR3 is TGCGCCAGCAGCCAAGAGGAGGGGCGTCAGCCCCAGCATTTT.

The chain links TRBV6-6 to TRBJ1-2; tentatively, D is TRBD1 (6 bases). Germline CDR1 is MNHNY and CDR2 is SVGAGI (reference sequence). The CDR3 length is 13 residues. Trimming removed 5 bases at V and 5 bases at J, with 12 bases between. CDR3 residues: CASSPTGQYGYTF. In DNA form, the CDR3 reads TGTGCCAGCAGTCCCACAGGGCAATATGGCTACACCTTC.

The chain is built from TRBV28 and TRBJ1-5; D gene ambiguous. This CDR3 has 16 amino acids. The germline V gene has CDR1 MDHEN and CDR2 SYDVKM. Trimming removed 6 bases from V and 5 bases from J, with 20 bases in between. DNA for the CDR3: TGTGCCAGCAGGCCGGGTTCTCCGATCGACTATCAGCCCCAGCATTTT. It yields the protein CASRPGSPIDYQPQHF.

The V call is TRBV7-2, the J call TRBJ1-2, with 7 bases identical to TRBD1. Germline V CDR1 and CDR2: SGHTA, FQGNSA. J was trimmed by 7 bases and V by 6 bases; bases with no gene match: 5. The CDR3 contains 12 residues. The CDR3, as DNA: TGTGCCAGCAGTTGGGACAGAGTTGGCTACACCTTC. It translates to CASSWDRVGYTF.

The chain has TRBV6-1 and TRBJ1-1; 7 nucleotides line up with TRBD1. Trimming removed 6 bases from V and 9 bases from J; junction bases left unmatched: 7. The CDR3 sequence is 12 residues long. Looked up from germline, CDR1 is MNHNS and CDR2 is SASEGT. The CDR3 sequence is CASREDRTKAFF. The CDR3 DNA is TGTGCCAGCAGAGAGGACAGGACCAAAGCTTTCTTT.

The chain is built from TRBV19 and TRBJ1-2; 12 bases fit TRBD1. Unmatched junction bases numbered 4, after V lost 6 bases and J lost 5 bases. The germline CDR1 and CDR2 sequences are LNHDA and SQIVND (reference sequence). The CDR3 is made up of 14 amino acids. Here the CDR3 reads CASRGTGGDYGYTF. The CDR3 DNA is TGTGCCAGTAGGGGGACAGGGGGCGATTATGGCTACACCTTC.

The V and J genes are TRBV7-3 and TRBJ1-1, with D perhaps matching TRBD1 (6 bases). The V and J ends lost 5 bases and 8 bases respectively, with 21 bases between them. The CDR3 loop spans 15 amino acids. The germline V gene encodes CDR1 SGHTA and CDR2 FQGTGA. Written as DNA, the CDR3 is TGTGCCAGCAGCCCATTAATATCGGGACACCTCGAAGCTTTCTTT. This translates into CASSPLISGHLEAFF.